The source of this T cell receptor beta chain is a study of blood T cell repertoires in COVID-19. The wider study: Sites across the United States, Italy and Spain contributed samples from acute and convalescent COVID-19.

Per the original methods: Reference gene primer amplification gave estimated nucleated cell counts. Assay used: immunoSEQ multiplex PCR; TCRdb lists only in-frame clones, some missing. The V and J calls and clone size come from that table; D and trimming were worked out from the DNA. The data show approximately 190,000 clones, approximately 84% seen once. The age range of participants was 18 to 89 years, with residence in about two dozen US areas. V was trimmed by 4 bases and J by 10 bases, leaving 24 bases between them. The CDR3 loop spans 16 amino acids. Germline V lookup: CDR1 SGHRS, CDR2 YFSETQ. The specimen sequenced was PBMCs or T cells enriched from blood (not recorded which). This chain uses TRBV5-1 with TRBJ2-1; the D gene is possibly TRBD1 (5 bases). This receptor was taken from a man aged 40-49 years who had recovered from COVID-19. The CDR3 nucleotides are TGCGCCAGCAGCACCGGACACGGTGGGTTTTCGGGCGAGCAGTTCTTC. It yields the protein CASSTGHGGFSGEQFF. Together with reference TRBV5-1 and TRBJ2-1, the CDR3 gives the full variable domain: KAGVTQTPRYLIKTRGQQVTLSCSPISGHRSVSWYQQTPGQGLQFLFEYFSETQRNKGNFPGRFSGRQFSNSRSEMNVSTLELGDSALYLCASSTGHGGFSGEQFFGPGTRLTVL.